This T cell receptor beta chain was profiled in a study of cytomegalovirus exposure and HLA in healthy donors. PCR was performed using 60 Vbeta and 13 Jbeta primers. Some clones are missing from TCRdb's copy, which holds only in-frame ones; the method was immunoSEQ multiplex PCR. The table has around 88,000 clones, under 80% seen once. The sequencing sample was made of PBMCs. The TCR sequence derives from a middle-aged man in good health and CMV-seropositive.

The CDR3 spells CASGVDTQYF. The CDR3, as DNA: TGTGCCTCGGGGGTGGATACGCAGTATTTT. V is TRBV30 and J is TRBJ2-3, with a weak D call TRBD2 (6 bases). The CDR3 extends over 10 amino acids. Per germline, CDR1 GTSNPN and CDR2 SVGIG (reference sequence). V lost 7 bases and J 6 bases, leaving 8 bases between the germline ends.